Below, 25 T cell receptor beta chains from the same sample are listed, as sequenced in a study of Ad26.COV2.S vaccination and SARS-CoV-2 variants. The sample's treatment: 15 to 20 received Ad26.COV2.S at low or high dose, single or two shots; a few received placebo; per-sample allocation not given. At day 63 after the first vaccine or placebo injection, samples were drawn. Clones were sequenced by immunoSEQ multiplex PCR, and TCRdb holds only the in-frame ones, with some missing. This sample carries about half a million clones, about 89% of them seen once, and the ten largest clones take approximately 1.7%. Sequencing used peripheral blood, obtained in a trial of Ad26.COV2.S vaccine versus placebo. The receptors were gathered from a person aged 18-60 years who received the Ad26.COV2.S COVID-19 vaccine or a placebo.

The rearrangement links TRBV24-1 to TRBJ1-2, with D unclear. V lost 1 base and J 7 bases, leaving 9 bases between the germline ends. The length of the CDR3 is 13 residues. The V gene's germline CDR1 is KGHDR and CDR2 SFDVKD. This CDR3 reads CATSDFPDSGYTF. CDR3 DNA: TGTGCCACCAGTGATTTCCCCGATTCTGGCTACACCTTC.

V and J are TRBV6-4 and TRBJ2-6; D gene ambiguous. Trimming shortened V by 8 bases and J by 4 bases, and 6 bases separated the two germline ends. Germline V lookup: CDR1 MRHNA, CDR2 SNTAGT. This CDR3 comprises 12 residues. The DNA for the CDR3 is TGTGCCAGCCGGTCCGGGGCCAACGTCCTGACTTTC. It codes for CASRSGANVLTF.

This chain uses TRBV5-1 with TRBJ2-2; the D is unclear. This CDR3 contains 14 residues. V was pared by 0 bases and J by 3 bases, with 6 bases between. CDR1 SGHRS and CDR2 YFSETQ come from the germline V gene. The CDR3, as DNA: TGCGCCAGCAGCTTGGACAGCTACACCGGGGAGCTGTTTTTT. This sequence encodes CASSLDSYTGELFF.

The chain couples TRBV6-5 to TRBJ2-1, with D possibly being TRBD2 (5 bases). Germline CDR1 reads MNHEY; CDR2 reads SVGAGI. The CDR3 extends over 13 amino acids. Trimming removed 6 bases from V and 6 bases from J, with 12 bases in between. CDR3 sequence: CASRFSSPNEQFF. In DNA form, the CDR3 reads TGTGCCAGCAGATTCTCTAGCCCCAATGAGCAGTTCTTC.

A remark on this clone: This specimen includes other DNA sequences encoding the same CDR3. This chain joins TRBV28 and TRBJ2-7, with 7 bases identical to TRBD1. Per germline, CDR1 MDHEN and CDR2 SYDVKM. The length of the CDR3 is 15 residues. The V gene end was trimmed by 6 bases and the J gene end by 0 bases; junction bases not matched to a gene: 8. The CDR3, as DNA: TGTGCCAGCAGCCCCCGGGACAGAGGCTCCTACGAGCAGTACTTC. Its translation: CASSPRDRGSYEQYF.

This chain uses TRBV28 with TRBJ2-7; 10 bases align to TRBD2. V was pared by 7 bases and J by 3 bases, with 6 bases of the junction left unmatched. The CDR3 consists of 14 residues. Germline values: CDR1 MDHEN, CDR2 SYDVKM. The CDR3 loop is CASTSGRANYEQYF. As DNA, the CDR3 is TGTGCCAGCACAAGCGGGAGGGCAAACTACGAGCAGTACTTC.

The chain couples TRBV9 to TRBJ1-2, with TRBD1 as a possible D gene (5 bases). Germline V gene lookup returns CDR1 SGDLS and CDR2 YYNGEE. This CDR3 has 17 amino acids. Trimming removed 0 bases from V and 7 bases from J, with 22 bases in between. Here the CDR3 reads CASSVATRAGSVLGYTF. DNA for the CDR3: TGTGCCAGCAGCGTAGCTACTAGGGCAGGGTCGGTACTTGGCTACACCTTC.

This clone was picked up one time. The V call is TRBV11-2, the J call TRBJ1-1; 8 bases fit TRBD1. V was pared by 5 bases and J by 1 base, with 6 bases of the junction left unmatched. Germline V gene data show CDR1 as SGHAT and CDR2 as FQNNGV. CDR3 length: 15 residues. The CDR3 DNA reads TGTGCCAGCAGCCGACAGACAGGGGAGAACACTGAAGCTTTCTTT. Translating gives CASSRQTGENTEAFF.

This chain joins TRBV7-9 and TRBJ1-1; D is possibly TRBD1 (5 bases). The germline V gene has CDR1 SEHNR and CDR2 FQNEAQ (reference sequence). V was pared by 4 bases and J by 7 bases, with 10 bases between. The CDR3 extends over 12 amino acids. This CDR3 reads CASSSPGLEAFF. DNA for the CDR3: TGTGCCAGCAGCTCACCGGGACTTGAAGCTTTCTTT.

The chain joins TRBV4-1 to TRBJ1-4, with TRBD1 identical over 7 bases. CDR3 size: 15 residues. Germline V CDR1 and CDR2: MGHRA, YSYEKL. J lost 7 bases, V lost 4 bases, and 9 bases had no gene match. CDR3 nucleotides: TGCGCCAGCAGCCTAAACAGGGGCCGGGGTGAAAAACTGTTTTTT. This sequence encodes CASSLNRGRGEKLFF.

The chain has TRBV28 and TRBJ2-7, with TRBD1 matching over 7 bases. Looked up from germline, CDR1 is MDHEN and CDR2 is SYDVKM. The J segment lost 2 bases and the V segment lost 2 bases, leaving 6 bases of the junction unmatched. The CDR3 totals 15 residues. CDR3 protein: CASSLTRGRAYEQYF. The CDR3, as DNA: TGTGCCAGCAGTTTAACAAGGGGGCGCGCCTACGAGCAGTACTTC. Drawing the rest from reference TRBV28 and TRBJ2-7, the complete variable domain is DVKVTQSSRYLVKRTGEKVFLECVQDMDHENMFWYRQDPGLGLRLIYFSYDVKMKEKGDIPEGYSVSREKKERFSLILESASTNQTSMYLCASSLTRGRAYEQYFGPGTRLTVT.

The chain has TRBV30 and TRBJ2-2; a possible D gene is TRBD2 (6 bases). CDR1 and CDR2 (germline): GTSNPN, SVGIG (reference sequence). This CDR3 spans 14 amino acids. Deletions cut 5 bases from V and 3 bases from J, with 13 bases between. CDR3 DNA sequence: TGTGCCTGGGCGAGCGGGTTCGACACCGGGGAGCTGTTTTTT. Translation: CAWASGFDTGELFF. Looking up the rest from reference TRBV30 and TRBJ2-2 gives the full variable domain: SQTIHQWPATLVQPVGSPLSLECTVEGTSNPNLYWYRQAAGRGLQLLFYSVGIGQISSEVPQNLSASRPQDRQFILSSKKLLLSDSGFYLCAWASGFDTGELFFGEGSRLTVL.

The chain combines TRBV6-5 with TRBJ1-2, with no clear D. Trimming shortened V by 6 bases and J by 0 bases, and 14 bases separated the two germline ends. The CDR3 sequence is 15 residues long. Germline V gene lookup returns CDR1 MNHEY and CDR2 SVGAGI. CDR3 in DNA: TGTGCCAGCAGAGACAACCTCGGGCCTAACTATGGCTACACCTTC. Protein product: CASRDNLGPNYGYTF.

This chain uses TRBV6-2 or TRBV6-3 with TRBJ2-5, with unresolved D. The germline V gene has CDR1 MNHEY and CDR2 SVGEGT. CDR3 size: 13 residues. V lost 3 bases to trimming and J lost 5 bases, with 10 bases between them. CDR3 residues: CASSYILGETQYF. CDR3 coding DNA: TGTGCCAGCAGTTATATACTTGGTGAGACCCAGTACTTC.

This clone was counted once. The chain recombines TRBV5-5 with TRBJ2-1; D gene ambiguous. V was trimmed by 4 bases and J by 0 bases, leaving 17 bases between them. Germline V CDR1 and CDR2: SGHKS, YYEKEE (reference sequence). The CDR3 is made up of 17 amino acids. The CDR3 protein is CASSRGQPLSSYNEQFF. CDR3 bases: TGTGCCAGCAGCCGCGGCCAGCCCCTCTCCTCCTACAATGAGCAGTTCTTC.

The genes are TRBV13 and TRBJ1-2, with D perhaps TRBD1 (6 bases). The CDR3 spans 15 residues. Per germline, CDR1 PRHDT and CDR2 FYEKMQ (reference sequence). Trimming took 4 bases from V and 4 from J, leaving 16 bases between them. CDR3 loop: CASSSLNRDLYGYTF. The CDR3 DNA is TGTGCCAGCAGCTCCTTGAACAGGGACCTCTATGGCTACACCTTC.

V and J are TRBV5-4 and TRBJ1-2; D is unclear. Deletions cut 2 bases from V and 4 bases from J, with 12 bases between. The CDR3 runs to 14 residues. The germline V gene has CDR1 SGHNT and CDR2 YYREEE (reference sequence). The CDR3 bases are TGTGCCAGCAGCTTCCTTGGGGTCAGCTATGGCTACACCTTC. Residues: CASSFLGVSYGYTF.

V usage is TRBV28 and J usage is TRBJ2-1; D not certain. Deletions cut 2 bases from V and 4 bases from J, with 6 bases between. The CDR3 length is 13 residues. The germline gives CDR1 MDHEN, CDR2 SYDVKM. As DNA, the CDR3 is TGTGCCAGCAGTTTACCGGGTTACAATGAGCAGTTCTTC. It encodes CASSLPGYNEQFF.

This clone was seen a handful of times. This chain uses TRBV5-6 with TRBJ2-7; TRBD1 is a possible D gene (6 bases). This CDR3 spans 12 amino acids. Trimming removed 0 bases at V and 5 bases at J, with 6 bases between. Germline values: CDR1 SGHDT, CDR2 YYEEEE. CDR3 in DNA: TGTGCCAGCAGCTTGGACAGGGACGAGCAGTACTTC. Translating gives CASSLDRDEQYF.

V is TRBV4-1 and J is TRBJ2-2, with D uncertain. The V end was cut by 2 bases, the J end by 0 bases, with 10 bases between. Germline loops: CDR1 MGHRA, CDR2 YSYEKL. The length of the CDR3 is 16 residues. CDR3 sequence reads: CASSQLRTANTGELFF. The CDR3 DNA sequence: TGCGCCAGCAGCCAATTGCGCACAGCGAACACCGGGGAGCTGTTTTTT.

The CDR3 nucleotides are TGTGCCACAGCGAGGGGCCCCTTTGAGCAGTACTTC. Translation: CATARGPFEQYF. The chain joins TRBV7-9 to TRBJ2-7; D is tentatively TRBD1 or TRBD2 (5 bases each). The ends were cut back, 10 bases at V and 7 bases at J, with 17 bases in the middle. Germline assignment: CDR1 SEHNR and CDR2 FQNEAQ (reference sequence). The CDR3 spans 12 residues.

The V gene is TRBV28, the J gene TRBJ1-2; no reliable D call. V lost 6 bases, J lost 8 bases, and 22 bases lay in between. CDR1 and CDR2 (germline): MDHEN, SYDVKM. The CDR3 contains 15 residues. CDR3 amino acids: CASSYSRRGAWGYTF. CDR3 DNA sequence: TGTGCCAGCAGCTACTCGCGCCGGGGAGCTTGGGGCTACACCTTC.

The chain carries TRBV14 and TRBJ2-1; the D is unclear. Germline CDR1 SGHDN, CDR2 FVKESK. The CDR3 consists of 13 residues. V lost 0 bases and J lost 6, with 6 bases in between. The CDR3: CASSQDWANEQFF. The CDR3 region has the DNA TGTGCCAGCAGCCAAGACTGGGCCAATGAGCAGTTCTTC.

V usage is TRBV9 and J usage is TRBJ2-7; TRBD2 is a possible D gene (6 bases). Trimming left V 0 bases short and J 4 bases short, with 14 bases between. Germline assignment: CDR1 SGDLS and CDR2 YYNGEE. CDR3 length: 15 residues. This CDR3 is CASSVGSSGNYEQYF. The CDR3 DNA sequence: TGTGCCAGCAGCGTAGGAAGTAGCGGAAATTACGAGCAGTACTTC.

The rearrangement uses TRBV5-1 and TRBJ2-3; perhaps TRBD2 as D (7 bases). Per germline, CDR1 SGHRS and CDR2 YFSETQ. V dropped 3 bases and J dropped 2 bases, with 13 bases sitting between them. The CDR3 runs to 15 residues. DNA for the CDR3: TGCGCCAGCAGCTGGGGGGGGCGCATCACAGATACGCAGTATTTT. Protein product: CASSWGGRITDTQYF. Supplemented by reference TRBV5-1 and TRBJ2-3, the full variable domain reads KAGVTQTPRYLIKTRGQQVTLSCSPISGHRSVSWYQQTPGQGLQFLFEYFSETQRNKGNFPGRFSGRQFSNSRSEMNVSTLELGDSALYLCASSWGGRITDTQYFGPGTRLTVL.